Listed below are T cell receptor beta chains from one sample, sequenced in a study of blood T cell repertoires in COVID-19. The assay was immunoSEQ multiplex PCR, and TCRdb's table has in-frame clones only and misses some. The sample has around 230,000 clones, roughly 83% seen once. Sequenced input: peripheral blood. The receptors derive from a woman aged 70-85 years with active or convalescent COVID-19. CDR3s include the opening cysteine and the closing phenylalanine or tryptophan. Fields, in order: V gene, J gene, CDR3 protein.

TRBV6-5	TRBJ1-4	CASSSRRISTNEKLFF
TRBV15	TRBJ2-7	CATSRDGRGLRYEQYF
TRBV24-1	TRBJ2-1	CATSDHDRNNEQFF
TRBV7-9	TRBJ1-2	CASSVTGTYGYTF
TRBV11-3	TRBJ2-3	CASSLAGYTDTQYF
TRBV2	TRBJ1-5	CASSPQSYQPQHF
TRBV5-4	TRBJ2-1	CASSGRDSHNEQFF
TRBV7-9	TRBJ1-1	CASSFSGQSWAEAFF
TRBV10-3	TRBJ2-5	CATRVQGFFQETQYF
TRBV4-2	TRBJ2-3	CASSQTPTGLGGDTQYF
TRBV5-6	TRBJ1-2	CASSLLTGAYGYTF
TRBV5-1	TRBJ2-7	CASSERTGLSEQYF
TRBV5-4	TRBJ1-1	CASSLSGLRGGTEAFF
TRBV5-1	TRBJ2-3	CASSRRTTAFTDTQYF
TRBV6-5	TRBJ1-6	CASSYSGREAGWALHF
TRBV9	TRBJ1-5	CASSVGDTPQPQHF
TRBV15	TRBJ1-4	CATSRPGTGANEKLFF
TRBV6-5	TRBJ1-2	CASNPTGSNYGYTF
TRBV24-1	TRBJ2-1	CATSDPGRGSTYNEQFF
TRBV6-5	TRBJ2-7	CASSYISGTGGYEQYF
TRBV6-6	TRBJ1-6	CASSSPGQGGYSPLHF
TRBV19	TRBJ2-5	CASSSPGTGGRQTQYF
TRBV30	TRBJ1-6	CAWSVEDYNSPLHF
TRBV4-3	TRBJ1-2	CASSQAVADSLSNYGYTF
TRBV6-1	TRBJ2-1	CASREGQGGYNEQFF
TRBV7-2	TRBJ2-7	CASSLASGQGYEQYF
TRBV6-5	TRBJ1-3	CASSYEGVWGNTIYF
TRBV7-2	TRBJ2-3	CASSLFSRTGYTDTQYF
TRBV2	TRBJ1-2	CASSATGDGYTF
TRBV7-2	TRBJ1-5	CASSSGSTRGNQPQHF
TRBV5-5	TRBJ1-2	CASSFWTGTRNGYTF
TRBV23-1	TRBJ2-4	CASSQRPGLDIQYF
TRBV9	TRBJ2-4	CASNRGSENIQYF
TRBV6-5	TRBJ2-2	CASSLAGQNTGELFF
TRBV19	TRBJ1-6	CASSPTGGNSPLHF
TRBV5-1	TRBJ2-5	CASSWTGFLGETQYF
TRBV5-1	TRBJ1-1	CASSLAGKVTEAFF
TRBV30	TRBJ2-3	CAWRPQGYSTDTQYF
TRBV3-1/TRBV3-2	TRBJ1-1	CASSQARQGALTEAFF
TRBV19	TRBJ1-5	CASSAQRSGNQPQHF
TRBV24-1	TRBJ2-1	CATSDNSGGVYNEQFF
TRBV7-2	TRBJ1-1	CASRSYAGTVLMNTEAFF
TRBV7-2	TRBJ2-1	CASRRGLAGYEQFF
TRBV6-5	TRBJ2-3	CASSYSIAGYRDTQYF
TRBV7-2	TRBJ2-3	CASSLEGQGADTQYF
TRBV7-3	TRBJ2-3	CASSPAGADTQYF
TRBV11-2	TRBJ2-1	CASSVRGQVAYNEQFF
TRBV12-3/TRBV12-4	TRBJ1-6	CASSYSGSPLHF
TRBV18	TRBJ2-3	CASSQGATDTQYF
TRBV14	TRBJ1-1	CASSLGTGTISTEAFF
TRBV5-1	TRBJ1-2	CASTLDRGNYGYTF
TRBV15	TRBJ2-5	CATSRILAGARETQYF
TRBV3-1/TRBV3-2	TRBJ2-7	CASSTGTGAYEQYF
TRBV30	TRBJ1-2	CAWSEDLYGYTF
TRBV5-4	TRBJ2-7	CASSPGLYYEQYF
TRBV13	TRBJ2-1	CASSPGQGRLNEQFF
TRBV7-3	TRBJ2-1	CASSLMASGNEQFF